The clone carrying this T cell receptor (beta chain) was counted a few times. Antigen: not known. V shed 3 bases and J 4 bases; nucleotides not matched to a gene: 9. Germline CDR1 is LGHNA and CDR2 is YNFKEQ. The CDR3 spans 16 residues. Isolated RNA was reverse transcribed in full, so expressed TCRB transcripts were sequenced. The data were produced by immunoSEQ multiplex PCR, yet TCRdb's version contains in-frame clones alone and is incomplete. This table has a few hundred thousand clones, around 16% appearing once. The record originates from a study of beta chain features in type 1 diabetes. General study findings and limits: Lower insertion and higher deletion counts appeared at VDJ junctions in type 1 diabetes patients.

Sequencing input: naive CD4+ T cells from blood. The chain couples TRBV4-2 to TRBJ2-1; 7 bases are a match to TRBD2. This TCR derives from a woman between 18 and 29 years old in good health. CDR3 protein: CASSHPGGSRYNEQFF. CDR3 in DNA: TGTGCCAGCAGCCATCCCGGCGGGAGTCGTTACAATGAGCAGTTCTTC.